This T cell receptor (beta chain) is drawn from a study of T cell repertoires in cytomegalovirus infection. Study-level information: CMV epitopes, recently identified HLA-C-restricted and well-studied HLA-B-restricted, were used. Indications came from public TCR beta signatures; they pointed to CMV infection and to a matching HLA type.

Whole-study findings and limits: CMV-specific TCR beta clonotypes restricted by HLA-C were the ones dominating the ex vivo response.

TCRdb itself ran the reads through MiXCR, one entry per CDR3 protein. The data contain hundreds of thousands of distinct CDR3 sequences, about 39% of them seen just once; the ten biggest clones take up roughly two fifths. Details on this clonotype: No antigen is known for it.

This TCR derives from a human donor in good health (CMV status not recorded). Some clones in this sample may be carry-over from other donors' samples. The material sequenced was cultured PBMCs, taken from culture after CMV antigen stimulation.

CDR3 loop: CASSVERGDEQYF. The CDR3 nucleotides are TGTGCCAGCAGCGTAGAAAGAGGAGACGAGCAGTACTTC. This sequence joins TRBV7-2 and TRBJ2-7; D is undetermined. CDR3 length: 13 amino acids. Germline CDR1 and CDR2: SGHTA and FQGNSA. Between the trimmed V and J ends, which lost 5 bases and 5 bases, there was a span of 13 bases. Looking up the rest from reference TRBV7-2 and TRBJ2-7 gives the full variable domain: GAGVSQSPSNKVTEKGKDVELRCDPISGHTALYWYRQSLGQGLEFLIYFQGNSAPDKSGLPSDRFSAERTGGSVSTLTIQRTQQEDSAVYLCASSVERGDEQYFGPGTRLTVT.